The present entry profiles one T cell receptor (beta chain) with its context. What it binds is unknown. With 3 bases removed from V and 3 bases from J, the gap between germline ends came to 8 bases. The germline V gene has CDR1 SNHLY and CDR2 FYNNEI. This CDR3 region has 13 residues. The repertoire was sequenced with immunoSEQ multiplex PCR; TCRdb's copy has only in-frame clones and lacks some. The data contain approximately 30,000 clones, over 85% of them seen just once; the ten biggest clones take up under 0.9%. The sample is drawn from a study of lymphopenia after photon versus proton radiotherapy. Findings and limits, study-wide: Only patients who died were analyzed for survival; proton advantage is unproven.

The input for sequencing was peripheral blood, taken from a patient treated with photon-based radiotherapy. The receptor comes from a woman aged 50 to 60 with cholangiocarcinoma. The genes are TRBV2 and TRBJ1-2; D is unresolved. The CDR3 DNA is TGTGCCAGCAGTGACGGCACCCACTATGGCTACACCTTC. It yields the protein CASSDGTHYGYTF.